Included here is one T cell receptor beta chain sequence, with context. It lacks a known antigen. Per-base qualities were not stored, and no clone one base away is much larger. The library was obtained by the immunoSEQ multiplex PCR assay. This immuneACCESS table, as held by TCRdb, lists in-frame sequences with V and J called but not all clones. Of the missing ones, under half trace to an unresolved V gene in checked studies; the others have no known cause. In this sample the table shows some 81,000 clones, 85% to 95% of which occur a single time. 2% to 3% of the sample rests with the top ten. The germline V gene specifies SGHNT as CDR1 and YENEEA as CDR2. Here V drops 4 bases and J drops 3 bases, and the junction holds 5 bases not matched to any gene. The CDR3 covers 14 residues, taking in both the cysteine and the phenylalanine. Only the CDR3 DNA stays, 42 bases, in frame from base 1. The entry originates in a study of T cell changes during pregnancy in multiple sclerosis (dated by TCRdb to the late 2010s). Some background on the complete study: Changes in the T cell repertoire over the course of pregnancy were examined in this study in women with multiple sclerosis.

The chain employs TRBV11-3 and TRBJ2-5, with 7 bases matching TRBD1. The TCR originated in a female donor in good health, enrolled as a control in a pregnancy study. The material was peripheral blood, obtained after pregnancy. In nucleotide form, the sequence is TGTGCCAGCAGCTCCCAAACAGGGGAAGAGACCCAGTACTTC. It specifies CASSSQTGEETQYF.